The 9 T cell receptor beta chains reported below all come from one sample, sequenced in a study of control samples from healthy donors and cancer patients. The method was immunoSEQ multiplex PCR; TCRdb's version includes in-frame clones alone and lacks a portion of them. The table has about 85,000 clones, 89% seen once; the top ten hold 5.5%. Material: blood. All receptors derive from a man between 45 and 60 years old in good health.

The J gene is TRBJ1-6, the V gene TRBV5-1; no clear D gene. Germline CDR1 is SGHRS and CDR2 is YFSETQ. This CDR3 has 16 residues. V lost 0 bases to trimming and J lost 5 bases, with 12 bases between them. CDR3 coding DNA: TGCGCCAGCAGCTTGGGTGATGGTCTCGATAATTCACCCCTCCACTTT. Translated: CASSLGDGLDNSPLHF.

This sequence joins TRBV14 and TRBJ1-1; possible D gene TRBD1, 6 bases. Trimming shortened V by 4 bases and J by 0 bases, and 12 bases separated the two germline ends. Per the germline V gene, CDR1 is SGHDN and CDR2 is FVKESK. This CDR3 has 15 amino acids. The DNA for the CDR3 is TGTGCCAGCAGCCGGTTTGGACAGTTGAACACTGAAGCTTTCTTT. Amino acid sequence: CASSRFGQLNTEAFF.

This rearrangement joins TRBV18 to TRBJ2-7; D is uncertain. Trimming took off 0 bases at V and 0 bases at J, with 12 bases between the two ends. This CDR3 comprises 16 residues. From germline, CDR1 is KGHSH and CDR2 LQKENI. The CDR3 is CASSPPSTASSYEQYF. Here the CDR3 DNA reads TGTGCCAGCTCACCACCGTCGACGGCAAGCTCCTACGAGCAGTACTTC.

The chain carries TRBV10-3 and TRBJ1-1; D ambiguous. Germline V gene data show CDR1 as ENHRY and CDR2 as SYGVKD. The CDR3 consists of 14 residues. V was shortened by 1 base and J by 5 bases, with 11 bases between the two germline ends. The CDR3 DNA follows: TGTGCCATCAGTGAGTGGGATGGTCGGACTGAAGCTTTCTTT. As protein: CAISEWDGRTEAFF.

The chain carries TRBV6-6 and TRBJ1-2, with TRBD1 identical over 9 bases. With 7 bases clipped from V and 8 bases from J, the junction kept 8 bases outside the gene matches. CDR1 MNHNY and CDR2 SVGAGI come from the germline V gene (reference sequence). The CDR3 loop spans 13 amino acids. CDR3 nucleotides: TGTGCCAGCACCCCCGGGACAGGGAAAGGCTACACCTTC. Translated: CASTPGTGKGYTF.

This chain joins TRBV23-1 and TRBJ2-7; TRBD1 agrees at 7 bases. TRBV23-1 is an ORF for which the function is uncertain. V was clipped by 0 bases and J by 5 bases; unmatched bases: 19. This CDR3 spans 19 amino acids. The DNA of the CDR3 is TGCGCCAGCAGTCAATCAAAAAAAATCGCCGGGACAGAACTGAACGAGCAGTACTTC. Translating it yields CASSQSKKIAGTELNEQYF.

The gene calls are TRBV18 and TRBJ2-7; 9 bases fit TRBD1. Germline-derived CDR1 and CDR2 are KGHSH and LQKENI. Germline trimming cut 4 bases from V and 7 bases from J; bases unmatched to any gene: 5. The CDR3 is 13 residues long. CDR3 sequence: CASSQQGAGEQYF. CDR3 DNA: TGTGCCAGCTCACAACAGGGGGCGGGGGAGCAGTACTTC.

CDR3 protein: CASRPGRAGSSYEQYF. The CDR3 DNA reads TGTGCCAGTAGGCCGGGGAGGGCTGGATCTTCCTACGAGCAGTACTTC. The chain links TRBV19 to TRBJ2-7; 7 bases match TRBD2. CDR1 is LNHDA and CDR2 is SQIVND in the germline V gene (reference sequence). The CDR3 sequence is 16 residues long. The trim removed 6 bases at V and 1 base at J, leaving 12 bases unmatched.

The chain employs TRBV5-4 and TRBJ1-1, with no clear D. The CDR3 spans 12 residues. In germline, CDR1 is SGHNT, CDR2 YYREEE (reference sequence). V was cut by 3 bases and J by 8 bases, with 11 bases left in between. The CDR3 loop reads CASSSPAAEAFF. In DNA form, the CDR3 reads TGTGCCAGCAGCTCCCCCGCGGCGGAAGCTTTCTTT.